The next 11 T cell receptor beta chains were all read from a single sample in a study of Graves' ophthalmopathy and Graves' hyperthyroidism. For repertoire sequencing, the TCR beta CDR3 regions were amplified from RNA transcripts. The first-round RT-PCR employed HTBI primers together with the Qiagen OneStep RT-PCR kit. A multiplex PCR was then performed as the second round. TCRdb recomputed calls from the multiplex PCR reads with MiXCR, one row per CDR3 protein. The repertoire holds nearly 400,000 distinct CDR3 sequences, about a sixth seen once, with 1.5% to 2% in the top ten. Material for sequencing was peripheral blood. Receptors originate from a woman under 30 with Graves' ophthalmopathy.

This clonotype showed up just a few times. V is TRBV20-1 and J is TRBJ2-7; 9 nucleotides align to TRBD2. Germline V lookup: CDR1 DFQATT, CDR2 SNEGSKA (reference sequence). This CDR3 comprises 14 residues. J was trimmed by 5 bases and V by 6 bases; bases with no gene match: 11. CDR3 loop: CSADRREGPNEQYF. The CDR3 DNA sequence: TGCAGTGCAGATCGGCGGGAGGGCCCGAACGAGCAGTACTTC.

The CDR3 nucleotides are TGTGCCAGCAGTACAAGCGGGACAGGCGAGCAGTACTTC. Encoded protein: CASSTSGTGEQYF. This sequence joins TRBV6-2 or TRBV6-3 and TRBJ2-7, with D perhaps TRBD1 (8 bases). The CDR3 is 13 residues long. Deletions cut 5 bases from V and 6 bases from J, with 14 bases between. Germline CDR1 reads MNHEY; CDR2 reads SVGEGT.

The sample holds many counts of this clonotype. The genes are TRBV20-1 and TRBJ2-7, with D possibly being TRBD1 or TRBD2 (6 bases each). This CDR3 is 15 amino acids long. Germline CDR1 reads DFQATT; CDR2 reads SNEGSKA (reference sequence). The germline V and J ends were trimmed by 5 bases and 0 bases, with 17 bases remaining between them. The CDR3 nucleotides read TGCAGTGCTGTCGGGGGACACTTGAGCTCCTACGAGCAGTACTTC. Translated, it gives CSAVGGHLSSYEQYF.

This clonotype has ten or more counts. V gene TRBV28 combines with J gene TRBJ2-2; 16 nucleotides align to TRBD2. J was trimmed by 4 bases and V by 3 bases; bases with no gene match: 2. The V gene's germline CDR1 is MDHEN and CDR2 SYDVKM. The CDR3 has 17 amino acids. CDR3 coding DNA: TGTGCCAGCAGTTTCGGGACTAGCGGGGGGGCCACCGGGGAGCTGTTTTTT. Its protein is CASSFGTSGGATGELFF.

In this sample, this clonotype turned up many times. The genes are TRBV7-2 and TRBJ1-3, with TRBD1 identical over 8 bases. The CDR3 totals 15 residues. Germline loops: CDR1 SGHTA, CDR2 FQGNSA. With 5 bases clipped from V and 2 bases from J, the junction kept 5 bases outside the gene matches. This chain's CDR3 is CASSGSDRAGNTIYF. In DNA, the CDR3 is TGTGCCAGCAGCGGCTCGGACAGGGCTGGAAACACCATATATTTT.

The J gene is TRBJ1-2, the V gene TRBV2; weak D call: TRBD1 (5 bases). The V gene lost 2 bases and the J gene lost 5 bases, with 12 bases spanning the gap. Germline V lookup: CDR1 SNHLY, CDR2 FYNNEI. This CDR3 contains 14 residues. CDR3 protein: CASSEQGQLYGYTF. In DNA, the CDR3 is TGTGCCAGCAGTGAACAGGGCCAGTTGTATGGCTACACCTTC.

This clonotype was detected many times. This chain connects TRBV7-2 to TRBJ2-5; the D gene is possibly TRBD1 (6 bases). This CDR3 region has 11 residues. V was shortened by 5 bases and J by 5 bases, with 6 bases between the two germline ends. Germline CDR1 is SGHTA and CDR2 is FQGNSA. The CDR3 here is CASSQGETQYF. For the CDR3, the DNA is TGTGCCAGCAGCCAGGGGGAGACCCAGTACTTC.

In its sample, this clonotype was seen many times. V is TRBV29-1 and J is TRBJ2-4, with no clear D. This CDR3 spans 11 amino acids. CDR1 and CDR2 from the germline V gene are SQVTM and ANQGSEA. Trimming pared 2 bases from V and 9 bases from J, leaving 8 bases between. CDR3 nucleotides: TGCAGCGTTGAACGGACGGGCATTCAGTACTTC. Encoded protein: CSVERTGIQYF.

This chain connects TRBV30 to TRBJ2-7; TRBD1 matches at 10 bases. The germline CDR1 and CDR2 sequences are GTSNPN and SVGIG (reference sequence). The V and J ends lost 3 bases and 5 bases, in that order; junction bases with no gene match: 4. The CDR3 has 13 residues. The CDR3, as DNA: TGTGCCTGGAGGGGGACAGGGGATCACGAGCAGTACTTC. The encoded protein is CAWRGTGDHEQYF.

This clonotype was counted at least ten times. This chain uses TRBV7-2 with TRBJ2-2; a possible D gene is TRBD2 (6 bases). The germline V gene has CDR1 SGHTA and CDR2 FQGNSA. Trimming pared 1 base from V and 5 bases from J, leaving 11 bases between. The CDR3 extends over 15 amino acids. Here the CDR3 DNA reads TGTGCCAGCAGCTTAGTCGGGAGAGGGACCGGGGAGCTGTTTTTT. It translates to CASSLVGRGTGELFF.

Regarding this clonotype: This may stem from a read error, because a much larger clone lies one nucleotide away. As DNA, the CDR3 is TGCGCCAGCAGCCCCCGGACAAGCGCTTACGAGCAGTACTTC. Translating gives CASSPRTSAYEQYF. The chain employs TRBV4-1 and TRBJ2-7, with D perhaps matching TRBD1 (5 bases). Looked up from germline, CDR1 is MGHRA and CDR2 is YSYEKL. Trimming left V 4 bases short and J 4 bases short, with 14 bases between. This CDR3 spans 14 amino acids.